These T cell receptor beta chains were read from a single sample in a study of post-analysis software for immune sequencing data. MiXCR, applied by TCRdb to the PCR reads, yields one record per CDR3 protein. Of hundreds of thousands of distinct CDR3 sequences listed, 25% to 30% were seen once; the top ten hold about 0.5%. The specimen was blood. The source of these receptors is a girl aged 5 to 17 with multiple sclerosis. Both conserved end residues are part of each CDR3. The order of the fields is J gene, clone size, V gene, D gene, CDR3 protein, CDR3 DNA. D genes are given only for firm matches. Clone size, where shown, is once, few, many, or a class for clones that have expanded.

>TRBJ1-4|NA|TRBV20-1|NA
CSAKTLGGEKLFF
TGCAGTGCAAAAACCCTTGGAGGTGAAAAACTGTTTTTT
>TRBJ1-2|NA|TRBV6-5|NA
CASRVGVNYGYTF
TGTGCCAGCAGAGTGGGGGTTAACTATGGCTACACCTTC
>TRBJ2-7|NA|TRBV28|TRBD1
CASSTPGQSYNEQYF
TGTGCCAGCAGTACTCCGGGACAGTCCTACAATGAGCAGTACTTC
>TRBJ1-6|few|TRBV7-9|NA
CASSLVIGTGNSPLHF
TGTGCCAGCAGTTTGGTGATTGGGACGGGTAATTCACCCCTCCACTTT
>TRBJ2-5|NA|TRBV10-2|NA
CASGVQETQYF
TGCGCCAGCGGGGTTCAAGAGACCCAGTACTTC
>TRBJ2-6|few|TRBV6-6|NA
CASSPIGRDSGANVLTF
TGTGCCAGCAGTCCCATCGGACGGGACTCTGGGGCCAACGTCCTGACTTTC
>TRBJ1-1|many|TRBV6-1|TRBD1
CASSFGQAEAFF
TGTGCCAGCAGTTTCGGACAGGCTGAAGCTTTCTTT
>TRBJ1-2|few|TRBV20-1|NA
CSARGGIFYGYTF
TGCAGTGCTAGAGGGGGCATTTTTTATGGCTACACCTTC
>TRBJ2-3|NA|TRBV29-1|TRBD1
CSVEYRGQSQYF
TGCAGCGTTGAGTACAGGGGGCAGTCGCAGTATTTT
>TRBJ2-7|NA|TRBV6-2/TRBV6-3|TRBD2
CASTFSGRFHEQYF
TGTGCCAGCACATTCAGCGGGAGATTTCACGAGCAGTACTTC
>TRBJ2-5|NA|TRBV6-5|NA
CASSNGSPVETQYF
TGTGCCAGCAGTAACGGGAGCCCAGTAGAGACCCAGTACTTC
>TRBJ1-1|NA|TRBV7-2|TRBD1
CASSVHRGRGNTEAFF
TGTGCCAGCAGCGTCCACAGGGGGCGAGGAAACACTGAAGCTTTCTTT
>TRBJ2-3|few|TRBV5-1|TRBD1
CASSQGQGEADTQYF
TGCGCCAGCAGCCAAGGACAGGGGGAGGCAGATACGCAGTATTTT
>TRBJ1-4|NA|TRBV6-5|NA
CASRAMFQGNEKLFF
TGTGCCAGCCGGGCGATGTTCCAGGGCAACGAAAAACTGTTTTTT
>TRBJ2-5|NA|TRBV6-6|NA
CASSYRVFETQYF
TGTGCCAGCAGTTACCGGGTATTTGAGACCCAGTACTTC
>TRBJ1-2|NA|TRBV5-1|TRBD1
CASSWGTGGDGYTF
TGCGCCAGCAGCTGGGGGACAGGGGGTGATGGCTACACCTTC
>TRBJ2-1|few|TRBV29-1|TRBD1
CSIGQANNEQFF
TGCAGCATAGGACAGGCAAACAATGAGCAGTTCTTC
>TRBJ2-3|few|TRBV12-3/TRBV12-4|TRBD2
CASADLLAGADTQYF
TGTGCCAGCGCCGACCTGCTAGCGGGAGCAGATACGCAGTATTTT
>TRBJ2-7|NA|TRBV2|NA
CASSGGEYEQYF
TGTGCCAGCAGTGGGGGCGAGTACGAGCAGTACTTC
>TRBJ2-7|few|TRBV4-3|NA
CASSQDTGSGEQYF
TGCGCCAGCAGCCAGGATACAGGGAGTGGAGAGCAGTACTTC
>TRBJ2-3|NA|TRBV29-1|TRBD2
CSVDGGSGRSTDTQYF
TGCAGCGTTGATGGTGGAAGCGGGAGGTCCACAGATACGCAGTATTTT
>TRBJ2-7|few|TRBV9|NA
CASSVGTRSYEQYF
TGTGCCAGCAGCGTAGGGACGAGGTCCTACGAGCAGTACTTC
>TRBJ1-2|NA|TRBV6-6|NA
CAVWKDGYTF
TGTGCCGTCTGGAAGGATGGCTACACCTTC
>TRBJ1-5|NA|TRBV7-9|NA
CASPLKGWAAQPQHF
TGTGCCAGCCCTCTAAAGGGATGGGCAGCTCAGCCCCAGCATTTT
>TRBJ2-5|many|TRBV6-5|NA
CASSYSWGETQYF
TGTGCCAGCAGTTATAGTTGGGGGGAGACCCAGTACTTC
>TRBJ2-5|few|TRBV12-3/TRBV12-4|NA
CASSFGGWETQYF
TGTGCCAGCAGTTTTGGCGGGTGGGAGACCCAGTACTTC
>TRBJ1-1|once|TRBV28|TRBD1
CASSPAGTGAQGGAFF
TGTGCCAGCAGCCCCGCCGGGACAGGGGCCCAGGGTGGAGCTTTCTTT
>TRBJ2-3|NA|TRBV7-2|TRBD2
CASSSGRDYTDTQYF
TGTGCCAGCAGCTCGGGACGGGACTACACAGATACGCAGTATTTT
>TRBJ2-5|NA|TRBV11-2|TRBD1
CASSSGQGASQETQYF
TGTGCCAGCAGCTCCGGACAGGGGGCCTCCCAAGAGACCCAGTACTTC
>TRBJ2-3|NA|TRBV7-2|TRBD2
CASRTSGRGTDTQYF
TGTGCCAGCAGGACTAGCGGGAGAGGCACAGATACGCAGTATTTT